The present TCR beta chain was sequenced within a study of cytomegalovirus exposure and HLA in healthy donors. The overall study: Researchers previously reported finding roughly 120 million unique TCR beta sequences from 170 million or so T cells. Findings and limits, study-wide: The records held CMV serostatus as the only immune exposure information.

The germline V gene encodes CDR1 MNHEY and CDR2 SVGAGI. V was clipped by 4 bases and J by 6 bases; unmatched bases: 2. The CDR3 sequence is 14 residues long. To note about this clone: What it binds is not known.

PCR used 60 Vbeta primers and 13 Jbeta primers. Clones were sequenced by immunoSEQ multiplex PCR, and TCRdb holds only the in-frame ones, with some missing. This listing includes 100,000 or so clones. This clonotype originated in a man over 45 in good health and CMV-seronegative. The sequenced sample was PBMCs. The chain is built from TRBV6-5 and TRBJ1-6; 8 bases match TRBD1. DNA for the CDR3: TGTGCCAGCAGTTGGACAGGGCGTAATTCACCCCTCCACTTT. Translating it yields CASSWTGRNSPLHF.